This T cell receptor (beta chain) was observed in a study of blood T cells in healthy people across ages. Per sample, at least 5.5 micrograms of total RNA were extracted. For this clonotype: What it binds is unknown.

Study observations and caveats: Diversity was estimated from one million T cells, and these estimates were considered underestimates. Possibly, changes in expanded clonotypes were confounded because donor CMV status was unknown. Per-million-T-cell TCR beta diversity fell roughly linearly with age.

Primers used in a second PCR of about 6 to 12 cycles were a sample-barcoded 5' primer and a J-beta primer mix. TCRdb recomputed calls from the 5' RACE reads with MiXCR, one row per CDR3 protein. The data contain 700,000 or so distinct CDR3 sequences, roughly two fifths of them singletons. Per the germline V gene, CDR1 is MNHEY and CDR2 is SMNVEV (reference sequence). The CDR3 extends over 17 amino acids. The trim removed 0 bases at V and 9 bases at J, leaving 10 bases unmatched. The J gene is TRBJ1-6, the V gene TRBV27, with TRBD1 identical over 8 bases. This clonotype was sampled from an elderly man in good health. The sample taken for sequencing was blood. CDR3: CASSLSLRPGGGSPLHF. The DNA for the CDR3 is TGTGCCAGCAGTTTATCACTGCGACCAGGGGGCGGTTCACCCCTCCACTTT.